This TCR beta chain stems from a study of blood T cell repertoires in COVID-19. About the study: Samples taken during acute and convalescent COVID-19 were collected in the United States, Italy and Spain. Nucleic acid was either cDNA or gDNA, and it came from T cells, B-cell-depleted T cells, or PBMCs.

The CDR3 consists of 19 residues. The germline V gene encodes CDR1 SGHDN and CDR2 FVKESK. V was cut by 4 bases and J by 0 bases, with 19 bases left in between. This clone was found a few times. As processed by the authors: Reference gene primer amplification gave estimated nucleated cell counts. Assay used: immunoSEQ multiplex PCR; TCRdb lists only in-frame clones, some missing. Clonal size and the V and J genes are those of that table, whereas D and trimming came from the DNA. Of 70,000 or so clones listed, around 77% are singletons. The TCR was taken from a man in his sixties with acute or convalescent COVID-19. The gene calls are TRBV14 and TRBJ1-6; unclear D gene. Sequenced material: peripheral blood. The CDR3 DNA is TGTGCCAGCAGCCTAAATTTGTTCTACGGGAGCTCCTATAATTCACCCCTCCACTTT. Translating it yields CASSLNLFYGSSYNSPLHF.